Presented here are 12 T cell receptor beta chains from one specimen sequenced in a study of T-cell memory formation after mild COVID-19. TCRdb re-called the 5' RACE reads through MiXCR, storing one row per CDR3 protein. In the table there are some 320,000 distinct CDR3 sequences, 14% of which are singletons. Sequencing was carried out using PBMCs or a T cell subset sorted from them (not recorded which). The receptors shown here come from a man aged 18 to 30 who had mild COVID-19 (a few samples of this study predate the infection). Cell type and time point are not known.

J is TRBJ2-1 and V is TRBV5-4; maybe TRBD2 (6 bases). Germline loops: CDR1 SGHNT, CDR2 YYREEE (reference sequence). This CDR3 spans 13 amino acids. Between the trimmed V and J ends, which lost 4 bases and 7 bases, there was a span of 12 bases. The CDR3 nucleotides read TGTGCCAGCAGCCTCTCACTAGCTAATGAGCAGTTCTTC. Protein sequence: CASSLSLANEQFF.

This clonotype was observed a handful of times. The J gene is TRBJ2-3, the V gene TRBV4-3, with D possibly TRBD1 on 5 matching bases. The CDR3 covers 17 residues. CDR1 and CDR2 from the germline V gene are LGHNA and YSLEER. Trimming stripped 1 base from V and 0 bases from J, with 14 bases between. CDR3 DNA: TGCGCCAGCAGCCAAGCAACGACAGCTTCTAGCACAGATACGCAGTATTTT. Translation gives CASSQATTASSTDTQYF.

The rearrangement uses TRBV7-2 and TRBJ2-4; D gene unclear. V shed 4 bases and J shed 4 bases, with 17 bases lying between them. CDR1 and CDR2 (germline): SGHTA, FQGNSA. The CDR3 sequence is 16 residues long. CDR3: CASSSGSWWGKNIQYF. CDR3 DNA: TGTGCCAGCAGCTCGGGCAGCTGGTGGGGAAAAAACATTCAGTACTTC.

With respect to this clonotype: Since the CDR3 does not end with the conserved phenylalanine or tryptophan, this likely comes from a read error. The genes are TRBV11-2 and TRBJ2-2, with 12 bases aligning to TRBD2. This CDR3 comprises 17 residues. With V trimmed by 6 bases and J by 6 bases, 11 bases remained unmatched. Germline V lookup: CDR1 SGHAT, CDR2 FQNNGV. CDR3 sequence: CASRAGLAGGGAGELFL. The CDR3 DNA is TGTGCCAGCAGGGCGGGACTAGCGGGCGGTGGTGCCGGGGAGCTGTTTCTT.

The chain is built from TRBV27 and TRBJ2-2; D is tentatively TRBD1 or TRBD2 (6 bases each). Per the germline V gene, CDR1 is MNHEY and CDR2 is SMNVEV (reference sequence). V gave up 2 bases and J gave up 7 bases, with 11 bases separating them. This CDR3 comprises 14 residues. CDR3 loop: CASSLGGGGGELFF. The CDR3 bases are TGTGCCAGCAGTTTAGGAGGGGGTGGCGGGGAGCTGTTTTTT.

This CDR3 reads CSATQDRGLVDEQFF. As DNA, the CDR3 is TGCAGTGCTACCCAGGACAGGGGGCTTGTCGATGAGCAGTTCTTC. The J gene is TRBJ2-1, the V gene TRBV20-1; TRBD1 agrees at 11 bases. The CDR3 extends over 15 amino acids. The V and J ends lost 4 bases and 8 bases, in that order; junction bases with no gene match: 10. Germline lookup yields CDR1 DFQATT and CDR2 SNEGSKA (reference sequence).

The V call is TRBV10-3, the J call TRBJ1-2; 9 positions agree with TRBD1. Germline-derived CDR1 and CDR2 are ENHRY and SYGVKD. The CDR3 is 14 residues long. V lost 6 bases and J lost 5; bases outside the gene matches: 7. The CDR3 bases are TGTGCCATCAGGGGACAGGGAGGAGGGTATGGCTACACCTTC. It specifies CAIRGQGGGYGYTF.

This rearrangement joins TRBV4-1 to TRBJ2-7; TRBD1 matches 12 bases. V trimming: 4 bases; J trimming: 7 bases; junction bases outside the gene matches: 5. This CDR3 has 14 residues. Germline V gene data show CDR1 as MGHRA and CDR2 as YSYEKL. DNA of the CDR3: TGCGCCAGCAGCCCGGGACAGGGGGCGCGAGAGCAGTACGTC. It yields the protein CASSPGQGAREQYV.

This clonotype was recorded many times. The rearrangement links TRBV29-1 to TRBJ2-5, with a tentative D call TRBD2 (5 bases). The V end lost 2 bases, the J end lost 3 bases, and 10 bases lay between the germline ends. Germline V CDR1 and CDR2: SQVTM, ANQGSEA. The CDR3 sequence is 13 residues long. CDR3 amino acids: CSVEKDFKETQYF. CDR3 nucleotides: TGCAGCGTTGAAAAGGACTTTAAAGAGACCCAGTACTTC.

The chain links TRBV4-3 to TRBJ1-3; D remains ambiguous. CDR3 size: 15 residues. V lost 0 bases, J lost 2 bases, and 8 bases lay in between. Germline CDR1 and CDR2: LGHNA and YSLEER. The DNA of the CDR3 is TGCGCCAGCAGCCAAGATCCGACGGCTGGAAACACCATATATTTT. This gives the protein CASSQDPTAGNTIYF.

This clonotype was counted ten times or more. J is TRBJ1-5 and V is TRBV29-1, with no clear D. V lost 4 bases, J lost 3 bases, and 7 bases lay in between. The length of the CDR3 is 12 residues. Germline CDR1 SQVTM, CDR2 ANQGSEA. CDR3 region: CSVGAVNQPQHF. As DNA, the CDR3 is TGCAGCGTTGGGGCAGTCAATCAGCCCCAGCATTTT. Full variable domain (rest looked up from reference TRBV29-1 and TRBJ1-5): SAVISQKPSRDICQRGTSLTIQCQVDSQVTMMFWYRQQPGQSLTLIATANQGSEATYESGFVIDKFPISRPNLTFSTLTVSNMSPEDSSIYLCSVGAVNQPQHFGDGTRLSIL.

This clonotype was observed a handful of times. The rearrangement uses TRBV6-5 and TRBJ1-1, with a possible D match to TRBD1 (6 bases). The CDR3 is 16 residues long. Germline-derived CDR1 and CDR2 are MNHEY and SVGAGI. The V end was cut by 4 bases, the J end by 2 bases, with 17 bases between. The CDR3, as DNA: TGTGCCAGCAGTTTCACAGGGTACCCGTCAAACACTGAAGCTTTCTTT. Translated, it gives CASSFTGYPSNTEAFF.